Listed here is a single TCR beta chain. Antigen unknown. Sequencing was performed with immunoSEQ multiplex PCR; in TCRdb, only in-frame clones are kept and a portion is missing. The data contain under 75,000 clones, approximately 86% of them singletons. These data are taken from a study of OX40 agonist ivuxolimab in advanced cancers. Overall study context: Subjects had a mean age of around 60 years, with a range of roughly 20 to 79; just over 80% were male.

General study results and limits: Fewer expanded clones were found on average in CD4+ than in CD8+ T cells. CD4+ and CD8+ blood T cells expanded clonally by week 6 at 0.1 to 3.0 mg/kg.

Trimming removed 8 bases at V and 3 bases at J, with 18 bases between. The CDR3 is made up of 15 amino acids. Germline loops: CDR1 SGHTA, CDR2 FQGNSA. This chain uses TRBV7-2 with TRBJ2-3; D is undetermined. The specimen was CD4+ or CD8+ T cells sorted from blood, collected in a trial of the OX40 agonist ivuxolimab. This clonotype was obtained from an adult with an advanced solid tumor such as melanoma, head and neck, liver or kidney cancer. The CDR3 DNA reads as TGTGCCAGCTGCGAAAGAGTCGCCGGGACAGATACGCAGTATTTT. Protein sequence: CASCERVAGTDTQYF.